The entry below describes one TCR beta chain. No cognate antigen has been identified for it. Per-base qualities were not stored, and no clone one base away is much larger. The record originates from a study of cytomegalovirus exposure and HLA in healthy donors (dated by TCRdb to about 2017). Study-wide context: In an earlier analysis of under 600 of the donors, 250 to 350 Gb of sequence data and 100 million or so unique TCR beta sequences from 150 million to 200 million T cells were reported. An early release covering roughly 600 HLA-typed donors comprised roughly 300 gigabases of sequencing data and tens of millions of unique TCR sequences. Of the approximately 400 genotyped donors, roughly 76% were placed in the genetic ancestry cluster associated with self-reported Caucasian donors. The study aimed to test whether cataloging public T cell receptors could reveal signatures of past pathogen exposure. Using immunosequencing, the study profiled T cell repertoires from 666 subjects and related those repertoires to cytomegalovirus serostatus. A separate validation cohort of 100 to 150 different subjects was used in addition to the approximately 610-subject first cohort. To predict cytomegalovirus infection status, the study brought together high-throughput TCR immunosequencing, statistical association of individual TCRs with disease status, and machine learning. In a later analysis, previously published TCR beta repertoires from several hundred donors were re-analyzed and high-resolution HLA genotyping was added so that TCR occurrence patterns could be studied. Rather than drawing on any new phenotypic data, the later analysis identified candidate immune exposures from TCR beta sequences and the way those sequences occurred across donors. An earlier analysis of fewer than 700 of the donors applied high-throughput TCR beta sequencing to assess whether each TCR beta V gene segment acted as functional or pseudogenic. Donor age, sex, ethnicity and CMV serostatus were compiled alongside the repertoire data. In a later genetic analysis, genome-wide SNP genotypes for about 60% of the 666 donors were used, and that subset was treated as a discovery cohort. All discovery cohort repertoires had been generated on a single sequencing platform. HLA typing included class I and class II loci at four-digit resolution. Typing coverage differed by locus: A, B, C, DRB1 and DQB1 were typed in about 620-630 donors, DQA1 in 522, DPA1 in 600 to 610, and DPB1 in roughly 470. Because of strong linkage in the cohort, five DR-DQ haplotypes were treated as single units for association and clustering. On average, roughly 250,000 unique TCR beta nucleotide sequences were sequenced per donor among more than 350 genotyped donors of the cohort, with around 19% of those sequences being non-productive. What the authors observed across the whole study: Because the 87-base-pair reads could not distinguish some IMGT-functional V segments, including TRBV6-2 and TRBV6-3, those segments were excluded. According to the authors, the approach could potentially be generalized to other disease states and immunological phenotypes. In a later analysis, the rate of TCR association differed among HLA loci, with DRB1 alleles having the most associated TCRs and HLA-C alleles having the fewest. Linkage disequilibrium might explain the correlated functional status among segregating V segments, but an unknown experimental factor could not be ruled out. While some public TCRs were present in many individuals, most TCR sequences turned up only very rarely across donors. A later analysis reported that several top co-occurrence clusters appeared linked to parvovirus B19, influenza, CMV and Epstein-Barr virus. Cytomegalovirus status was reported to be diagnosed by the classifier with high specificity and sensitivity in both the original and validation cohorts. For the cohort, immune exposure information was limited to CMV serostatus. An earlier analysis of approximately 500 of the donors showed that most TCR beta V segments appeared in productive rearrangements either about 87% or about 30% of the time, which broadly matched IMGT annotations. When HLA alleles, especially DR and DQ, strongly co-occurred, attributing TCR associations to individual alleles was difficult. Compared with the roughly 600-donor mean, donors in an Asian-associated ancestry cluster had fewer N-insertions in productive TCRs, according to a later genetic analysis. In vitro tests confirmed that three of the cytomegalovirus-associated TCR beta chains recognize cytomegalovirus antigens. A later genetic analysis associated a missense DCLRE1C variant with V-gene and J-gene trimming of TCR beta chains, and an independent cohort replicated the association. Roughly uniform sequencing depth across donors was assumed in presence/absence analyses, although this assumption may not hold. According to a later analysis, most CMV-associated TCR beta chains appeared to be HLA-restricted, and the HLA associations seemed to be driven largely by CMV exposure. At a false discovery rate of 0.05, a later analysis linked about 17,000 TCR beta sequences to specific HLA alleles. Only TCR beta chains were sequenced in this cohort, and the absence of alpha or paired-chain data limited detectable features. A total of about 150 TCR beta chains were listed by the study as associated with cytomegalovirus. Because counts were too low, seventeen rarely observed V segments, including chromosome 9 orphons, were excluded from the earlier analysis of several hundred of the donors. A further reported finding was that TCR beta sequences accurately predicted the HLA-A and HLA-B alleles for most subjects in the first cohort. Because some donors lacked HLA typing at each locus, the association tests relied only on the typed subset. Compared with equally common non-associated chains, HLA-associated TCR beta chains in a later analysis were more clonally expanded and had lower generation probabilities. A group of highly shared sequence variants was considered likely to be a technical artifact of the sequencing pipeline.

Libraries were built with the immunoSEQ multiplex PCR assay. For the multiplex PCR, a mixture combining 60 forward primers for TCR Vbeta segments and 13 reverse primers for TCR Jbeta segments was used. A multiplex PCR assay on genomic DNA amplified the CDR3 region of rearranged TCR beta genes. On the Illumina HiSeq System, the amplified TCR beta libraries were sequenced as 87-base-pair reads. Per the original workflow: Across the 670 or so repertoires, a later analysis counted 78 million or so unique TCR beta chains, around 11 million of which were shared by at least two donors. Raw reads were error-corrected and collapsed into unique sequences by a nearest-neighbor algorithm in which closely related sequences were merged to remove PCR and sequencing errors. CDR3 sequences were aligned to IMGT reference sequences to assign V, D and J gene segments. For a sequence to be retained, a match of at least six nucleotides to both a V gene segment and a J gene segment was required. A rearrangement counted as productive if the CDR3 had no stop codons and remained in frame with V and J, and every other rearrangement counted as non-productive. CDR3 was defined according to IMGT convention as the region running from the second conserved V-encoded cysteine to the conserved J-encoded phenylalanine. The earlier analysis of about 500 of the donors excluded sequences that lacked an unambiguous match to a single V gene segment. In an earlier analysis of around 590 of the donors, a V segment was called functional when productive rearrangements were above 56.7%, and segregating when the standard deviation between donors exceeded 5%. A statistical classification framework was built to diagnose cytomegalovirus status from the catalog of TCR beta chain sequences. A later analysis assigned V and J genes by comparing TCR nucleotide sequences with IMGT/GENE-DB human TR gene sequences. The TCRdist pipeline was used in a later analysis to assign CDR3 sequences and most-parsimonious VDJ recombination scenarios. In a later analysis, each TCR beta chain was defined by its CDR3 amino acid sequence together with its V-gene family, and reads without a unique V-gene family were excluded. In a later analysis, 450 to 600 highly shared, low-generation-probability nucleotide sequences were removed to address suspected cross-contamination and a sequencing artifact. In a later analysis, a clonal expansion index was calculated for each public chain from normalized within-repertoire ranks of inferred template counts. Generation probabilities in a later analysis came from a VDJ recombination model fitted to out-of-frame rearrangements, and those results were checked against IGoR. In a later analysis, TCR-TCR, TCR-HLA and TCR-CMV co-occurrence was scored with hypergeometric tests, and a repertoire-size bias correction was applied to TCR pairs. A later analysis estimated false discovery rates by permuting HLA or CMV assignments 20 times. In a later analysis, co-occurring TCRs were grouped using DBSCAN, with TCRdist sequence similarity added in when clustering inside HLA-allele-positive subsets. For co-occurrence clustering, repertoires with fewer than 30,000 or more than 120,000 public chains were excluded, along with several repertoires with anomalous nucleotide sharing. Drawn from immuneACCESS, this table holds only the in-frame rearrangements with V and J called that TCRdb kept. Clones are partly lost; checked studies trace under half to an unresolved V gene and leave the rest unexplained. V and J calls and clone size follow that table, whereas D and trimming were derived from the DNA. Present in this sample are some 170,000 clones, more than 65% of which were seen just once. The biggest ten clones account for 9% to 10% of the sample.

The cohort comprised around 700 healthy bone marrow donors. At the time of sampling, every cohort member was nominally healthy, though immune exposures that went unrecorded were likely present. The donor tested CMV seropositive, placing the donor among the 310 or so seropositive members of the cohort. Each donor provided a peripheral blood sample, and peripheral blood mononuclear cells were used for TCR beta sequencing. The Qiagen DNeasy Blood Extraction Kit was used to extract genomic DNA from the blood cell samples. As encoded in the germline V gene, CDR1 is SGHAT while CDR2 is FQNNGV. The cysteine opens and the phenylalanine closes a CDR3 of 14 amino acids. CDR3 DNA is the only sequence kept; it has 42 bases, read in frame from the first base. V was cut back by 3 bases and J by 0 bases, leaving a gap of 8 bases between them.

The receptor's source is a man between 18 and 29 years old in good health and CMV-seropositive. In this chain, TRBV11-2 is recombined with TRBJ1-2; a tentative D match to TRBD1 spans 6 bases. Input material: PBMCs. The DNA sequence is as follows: TGTGCCAGCAGCTTGAGGACAGCTAACTATGGCTACACCTTC. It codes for CASSLRTANYGYTF. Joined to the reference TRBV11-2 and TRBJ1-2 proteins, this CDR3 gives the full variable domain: EAGVAQSPRYKIIEKRQSVAFWCNPISGHATLYWYQQILGQGPKLLIQFQNNGVVDDSQLPKDRFSAERLKGVDSTLKIQPAKLEDSAVYLCASSLRTANYGYTFGSGTRLTVV.